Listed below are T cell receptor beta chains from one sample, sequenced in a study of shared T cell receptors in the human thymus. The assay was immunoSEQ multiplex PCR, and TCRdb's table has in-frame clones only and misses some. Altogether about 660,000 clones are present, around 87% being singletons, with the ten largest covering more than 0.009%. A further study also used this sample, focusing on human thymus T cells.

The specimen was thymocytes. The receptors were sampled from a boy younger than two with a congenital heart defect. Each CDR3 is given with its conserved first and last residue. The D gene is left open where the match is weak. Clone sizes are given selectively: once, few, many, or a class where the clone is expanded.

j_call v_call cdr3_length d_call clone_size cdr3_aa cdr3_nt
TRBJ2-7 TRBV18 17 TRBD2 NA CASSLKGTSGRSYEQYF TGTGCCAGCTCATTGAAAGGGACTAGCGGGAGATCCTACGAGCAGTACTTC
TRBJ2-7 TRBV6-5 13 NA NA CASSSPVTYEQYF TGTGCCAGCAGTTCCCCCGTGACTTACGAGCAGTACTTC
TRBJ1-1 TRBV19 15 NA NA CASSIDPEGGIEAFF TGTGCCAGTAGTATAGATCCAGAGGGTGGGATTGAAGCTTTCTTT
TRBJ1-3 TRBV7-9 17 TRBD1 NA CASSLARDSPSGNTIYF TGTGCCAGCAGCTTAGCGCGGGACAGTCCGTCTGGAAACACCATATATTTT
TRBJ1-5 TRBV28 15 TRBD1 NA CASRGQGSLNQPQHF TGTGCCAGCAGGGGACAGGGGTCCCTCAATCAGCCCCAGCATTTT
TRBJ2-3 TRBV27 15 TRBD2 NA CASSLGDYGTDTQYF TGTGCCAGCAGTTTAGGGGACTACGGCACAGATACGCAGTATTTT
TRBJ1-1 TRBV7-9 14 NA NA CASSNPEGVDEAFF TGTGCCAGCAGCAACCCCGAAGGGGTCGATGAAGCTTTCTTT
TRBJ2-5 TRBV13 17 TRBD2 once CASSLAGRAGGGETQYF TGTGCCAGCAGCTTAGCCGGAAGGGCGGGAGGAGGGGAGACCCAGTACTTC
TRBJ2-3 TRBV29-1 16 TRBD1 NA CSVPEGTATSTDTQYF TGCAGCGTGCCTGAAGGGACAGCAACTAGCACAGATACGCAGTATTTT
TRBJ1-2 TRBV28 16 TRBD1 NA CASRAGQGAPNYGYTF TGTGCCAGCAGAGCGGGACAGGGGGCCCCAAACTATGGCTACACCTTC
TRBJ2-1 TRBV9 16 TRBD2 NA CASSPTNRGGYNEQFF TGTGCCAGCAGCCCCACAAACCGGGGGGGCTACAATGAGCAGTTCTTC
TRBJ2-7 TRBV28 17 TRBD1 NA CASSLLFREQGSYEQYF TGTGCCAGCAGCTTATTGTTCCGCGAACAGGGGTCCTACGAGCAGTACTTC
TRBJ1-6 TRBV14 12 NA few CASRGISSPLHF TGTGCCAGCCGAGGGATCAGTTCACCCCTCCACTTT
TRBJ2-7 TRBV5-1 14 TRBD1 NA CASSLGQGNYEQYF TGCGCCAGCAGCTTAGGACAGGGTAACTACGAGCAGTACTTC
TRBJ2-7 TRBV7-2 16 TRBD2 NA CASSLRTSGRTDEQYF TGTGCCAGCAGCCTCCGAACTAGCGGGAGAACGGACGAGCAGTACTTC
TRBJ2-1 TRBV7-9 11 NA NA CASSFENEQFF TGTGCCAGCAGCTTTGAGAATGAGCAGTTCTTC
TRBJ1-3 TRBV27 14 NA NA CASSSRGSGNTIYF TGTGCCAGCAGCAGCAGGGGCTCTGGAAACACCATATATTTT
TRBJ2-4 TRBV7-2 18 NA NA CASSSLTGTEIAKNIQYF TGTGCCAGCAGCTCCCTAACGGGAACCGAGATAGCCAAAAACATTCAGTACTTC
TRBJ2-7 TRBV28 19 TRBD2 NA CASSDIGGLADRSSYEQYF TGTGCCAGCAGTGACATAGGCGGACTAGCGGACAGGAGCTCCTACGAGCAGTACTTC
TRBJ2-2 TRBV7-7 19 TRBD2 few CASSLISAGGDRDTGELFF TGTGCCAGCAGCTTGATTAGTGCGGGAGGGGATAGAGACACCGGGGAGCTGTTTTTT
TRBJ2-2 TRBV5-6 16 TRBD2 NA CASSFERGESTGELFF TGTGCCAGCAGCTTCGAGCGGGGGGAGAGCACCGGGGAGCTGTTTTTT
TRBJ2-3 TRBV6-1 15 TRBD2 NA CASTPSGGSTDTQYF TGTGCCAGCACTCCTAGCGGGGGAAGCACAGATACGCAGTATTTT
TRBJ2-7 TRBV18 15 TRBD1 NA CASSPRDRGFYEQYF TGTGCCAGCTCACCCCGGGACAGGGGATTCTACGAGCAGTACTTC
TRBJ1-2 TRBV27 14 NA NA CASSQGGIGYGYTF TGTGCCAGCAGCCAAGGGGGTATTGGCTATGGCTACACCTTC
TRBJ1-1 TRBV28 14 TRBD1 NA CASSFSGGDTEAFF TGTGCCAGCAGTTTTTCAGGGGGCGACACTGAAGCTTTCTTT
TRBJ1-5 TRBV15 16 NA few CATSRDFQGSSSPQHF TGTGCCACCAGCAGAGATTTCCAGGGTTCTTCGTCGCCCCAGCATTTT
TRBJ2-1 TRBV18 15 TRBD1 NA CASSPPDRANNEQFF TGTGCCAGCTCACCCCCCGACAGGGCGAATAATGAGCAGTTCTTC
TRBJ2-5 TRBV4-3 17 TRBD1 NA CASSQNVRTGPQETQYF TGCGCCAGCAGCCAAAACGTAAGGACAGGGCCACAAGAGACCCAGTACTTC
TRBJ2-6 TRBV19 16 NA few CASSPLRERGANVLTF TGTGCCAGTAGTCCTCTCAGGGAACGCGGGGCCAACGTCCTGACTTTC
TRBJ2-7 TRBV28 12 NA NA CASSPISYEQYF TGTGCCAGCAGTCCTATCTCCTACGAGCAGTACTTC
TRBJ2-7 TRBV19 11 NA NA CATTVNYEQYF TGTGCCACGACAGTTAACTACGAGCAGTACTTC
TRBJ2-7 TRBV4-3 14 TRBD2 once CASSQGGGGYEQYF TGCGCCAGCAGCCAAGGTGGCGGGGGCTACGAGCAGTACTTC
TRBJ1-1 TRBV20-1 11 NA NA CSASGNTEAFF TGCAGTGCTAGCGGGAACACTGAAGCTTTCTTT
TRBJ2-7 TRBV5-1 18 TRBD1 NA CASSLISTQGPGSYEQYF TGCGCCAGCAGCCTCATAAGCACACAGGGGCCCGGCTCCTACGAGCAGTACTTC
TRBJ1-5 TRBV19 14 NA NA CASSTLGRRGPQHF TGTGCCAGTAGTACGTTGGGCAGGAGGGGGCCCCAGCATTTT
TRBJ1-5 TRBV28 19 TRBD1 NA CASSRGRGQGGPTNQPQHF TGTGCCAGCAGTCGCGGTCGGGGACAGGGAGGCCCGACGAATCAGCCCCAGCATTTT
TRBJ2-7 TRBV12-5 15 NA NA CASGFTPGERGEQYF TGTGCTAGTGGTTTCACCCCAGGGGAGCGGGGCGAGCAGTACTTC
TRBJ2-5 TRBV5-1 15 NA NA CASSLWYYLRGTQYF TGCGCCAGCAGCTTGTGGTATTACCTACGGGGGACCCAGTACTTC
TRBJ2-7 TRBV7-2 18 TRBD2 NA CASSTGGEGIAGSYEQYF TGTGCCAGCAGCACCGGAGGCGAGGGGATAGCGGGCTCCTACGAGCAGTACTTC
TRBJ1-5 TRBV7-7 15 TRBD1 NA CASSIGQGGDQPQHF TGTGCTAGCAGCATTGGACAGGGAGGTGATCAGCCCCAGCATTTT
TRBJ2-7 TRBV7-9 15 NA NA CASSFGGGRASEQYF TGTGCCAGCAGCTTTGGGGGGGGCAGGGCTAGCGAGCAGTACTTC
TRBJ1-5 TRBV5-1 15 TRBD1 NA CASSRRGGGSQPQHF TGCGCCAGCAGCCGGAGAGGGGGCGGAAGTCAGCCCCAGCATTTT